This T cell receptor (beta chain) is from a study of T cell responses to AZD1222 COVID-19 vaccine. Assay used: immunoSEQ multiplex PCR; TCRdb lists only in-frame clones, some missing. This sample has around 140,000 clones; around 84% occur once, and the top ten carry approximately 20%. V was pared by 3 bases and J by 1 base, with 6 bases between. Germline CDR1 MGHRA, CDR2 YSYEKL. The length of the CDR3 is 13 residues. J is TRBJ1-1 and V is TRBV4-1, with D unclear. The TCR sequence derives from an adult in good health. The source material was peripheral blood, sampled on day 0 of AZD1222 vaccination. In DNA, the CDR3 is TGCGCCAGCAGCCATGTATCGAACACTGAAGCTTTCTTT. Translating gives CASSHVSNTEAFF.